The entry that follows covers one T cell receptor (beta chain) sequence. Original processing notes: Amplifying reference gene primers gave estimates of nucleated cell counts. Measured with immunoSEQ multiplex PCR; TCRdb has only the in-frame clones, and not every one. The V and J calls and clone size come from that table; D and trimming were worked out from the DNA. The table lists under 200,000 clones, 88% of them singletons, with 1.5% to 2% in the top ten. These data are taken from a study of blood T cell repertoires in COVID-19. Across the study: PBMCs, B-cell-depleted T cells, or T cells were the source of the cDNA or gDNA that made up the material.

This CDR3 comprises 16 residues. The germline V gene has CDR1 SEHNR and CDR2 FQNEAQ (reference sequence). Trimming removed 2 bases from V and 0 bases from J, with 12 bases in between. Sequencing input: peripheral blood. This receptor was identified in a man between 18 and 29 years old with active or convalescent COVID-19. The rearrangement uses TRBV7-9 and TRBJ2-3; D possibly corresponds to TRBD2 (6 bases). The CDR3 loop reads CASSLWTTTSTDTQYF. CDR3 DNA sequence: TGTGCCAGCAGCTTATGGACTACCACTAGCACAGATACGCAGTATTTT.